The 9 T cell receptor beta chains listed next were all sequenced from one sample in a study of a mutant IDH1 vaccine in newly diagnosed glioma. Antigen specificity for these receptors is unknown. Time point reported: week 11, during vaccination. It was 300 ug of mutant IDH1 20-mer peptide that made up each vaccine dose, given with topical imiquimod. The repertoire was sequenced with immunoSEQ multiplex PCR; TCRdb's copy has only in-frame clones and lacks some. This sample has some 120,000 clones, with around four fifths found just once. The sample here was PBMCs, taken from a glioma patient whose treatment included an IDH1 peptide vaccine. The receptor set was obtained from a man aged 35 to 55 with glioma.

This rearrangement joins TRBV5-1 to TRBJ2-3; 8 bases align to TRBD1. Germline V gene lookup returns CDR1 SGHRS and CDR2 YFSETQ. The V and J ends lost 2 bases and 5 bases, in that order; junction bases with no gene match: 7. The CDR3 loop spans 15 amino acids. As DNA, the CDR3 is TGCGCCAGCAGCTTCCAACAGGGGGTTTTAGATACGCAGTATTTT. Protein product: CASSFQQGVLDTQYF.

The genes are TRBV6-5 and TRBJ1-5, with D unresolved. Germline V lookup: CDR1 MNHEY, CDR2 SVGAGI. The CDR3 sequence is 13 residues long. V lost 2 bases and J lost 8, with 10 bases in between. The CDR3 loop reads CASSYLGQEPQHF. The CDR3 DNA sequence: TGTGCCAGCAGTTACCTCGGGCAAGAGCCCCAGCATTTT.

CDR3 loop: CASSQSKQGPFNYGYTF. The CDR3, as DNA: TGCGCCAGCAGTCAATCCAAACAGGGGCCTTTTAACTATGGCTACACCTTC. This rearrangement joins TRBV23-1 to TRBJ1-2; TRBD1 matches at 7 bases. TRBV23-1 is an open reading frame whose function is uncertain. CDR3 length: 17 amino acids. V shed 0 bases and J 1 base; nucleotides not matched to a gene: 8.

This chain joins TRBV10-2 and TRBJ2-3; perhaps TRBD2 as D (6 bases). Germline values: CDR1 WSHSY, CDR2 SAAADI. V was cut by 7 bases and J by 4 bases, with 15 bases left in between. The CDR3 covers 14 residues. The CDR3 region has the DNA TGCGCCAGCACTACCCGTAGCGGTGCAGATACGCAGTATTTT. Protein product: CASTTRSGADTQYF.

The chain links TRBV5-1 to TRBJ2-2; D possibly corresponds to TRBD2 (7 bases). The CDR3 consists of 16 residues. Germline assignment: CDR1 SGHRS and CDR2 YFSETQ. V shed 3 bases and J shed 5 bases, with 17 bases lying between them. The CDR3 DNA is TGCGCCAGCAGCTCCACGGGGGGCACCCGAACCGGGGAGCTGTTTTTT. Its translation is CASSSTGGTRTGELFF.

The chain couples TRBV30 to TRBJ1-1; weak D call: TRBD1 (6 bases). The CDR3 totals 13 residues. Deletions cut 4 bases from V and 1 base from J, with 10 bases between. Germline loops: CDR1 GTSNPN, CDR2 SVGIG (reference sequence). CDR3 coding DNA: TGTGCCTGGACCCCGGACAGGAACACTGAAGCTTTCTTT. This codes for CAWTPDRNTEAFF.

The chain links TRBV7-8 to TRBJ2-1, with unresolved D. Germline V lookup: CDR1 SGHVS, CDR2 FQNEAQ. The ends were cut back, 0 bases at V and 12 bases at J, with 9 bases in the middle. This CDR3 has 12 amino acids. CDR3 sequence (DNA): TGTGCCAGCAGCTTAGCCCATCTAGGGCAGTTCTTC. Translated, it gives CASSLAHLGQFF.

The V gene is TRBV28, the J gene TRBJ1-2, with D possibly matching TRBD1 (5 bases). The CDR3 contains 14 residues. Germline CDR1 and CDR2: MDHEN and SYDVKM. V lost 4 bases and J 5 bases, leaving 14 bases between the germline ends. CDR3 sequence: CASSWRGARYGYTF. The CDR3, as DNA: TGTGCCAGCAGTTGGAGGGGCGCCCGGTATGGCTACACCTTC.

The chain uses TRBV6-5 and TRBJ1-2, with TRBD1 identical over 7 bases. CDR3 length: 14 amino acids. The V gene's germline CDR1 is MNHEY and CDR2 SVGAGI. V lost 8 bases, J lost 7 bases, and 13 bases stayed unmatched. CDR3: CASGTERGLLGYTF. The CDR3 DNA follows: TGTGCCAGCGGAACGGAAAGGGGGCTGCTTGGCTACACCTTC.